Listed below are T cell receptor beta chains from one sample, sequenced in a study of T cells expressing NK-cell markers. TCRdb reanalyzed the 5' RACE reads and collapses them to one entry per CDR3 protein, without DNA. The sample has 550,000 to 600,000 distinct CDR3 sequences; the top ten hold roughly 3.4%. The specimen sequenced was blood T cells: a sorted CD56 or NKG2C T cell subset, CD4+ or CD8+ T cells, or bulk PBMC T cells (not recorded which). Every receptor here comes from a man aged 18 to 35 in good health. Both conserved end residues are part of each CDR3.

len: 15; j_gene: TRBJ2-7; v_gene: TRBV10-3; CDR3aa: CAISFSGTGNYEQYF
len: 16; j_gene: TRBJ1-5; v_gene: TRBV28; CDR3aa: CASSVYPGEGNQPQHF
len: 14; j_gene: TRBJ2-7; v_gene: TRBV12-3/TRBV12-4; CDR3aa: CATGTSGRLYEQYF
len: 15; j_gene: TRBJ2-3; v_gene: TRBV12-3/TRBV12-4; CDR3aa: CASNIAGGFTDTQYF
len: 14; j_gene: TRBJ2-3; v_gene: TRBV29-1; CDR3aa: CSVSWGGSTDTQYF
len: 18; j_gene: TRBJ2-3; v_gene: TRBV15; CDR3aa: CATSRDPPTGGTTDTQYF
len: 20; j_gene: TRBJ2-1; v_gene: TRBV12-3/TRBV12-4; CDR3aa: CASSFVIPMRREGSRNEQFF
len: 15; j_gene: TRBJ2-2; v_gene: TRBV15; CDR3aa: CATSRENRVPGELFF
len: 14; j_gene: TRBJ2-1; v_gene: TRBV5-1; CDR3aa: CASSPQLASNEQFF
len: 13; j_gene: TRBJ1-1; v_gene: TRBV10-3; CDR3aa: CATTGHYNTEAFF